One sample yielded the 27 T cell receptor beta chains listed below, sequenced in a study of glioma-infiltrating T cells after dendritic cell vaccination. Time point meaning: after dendritic cell vaccination, including at tumor progression/relapse. Autologous tumor lysate was loaded overnight onto monocyte-derived dendritic cells grown seven to eight days with IL-4 and GM-CSF. The assay was immunoSEQ multiplex PCR, and TCRdb's table has in-frame clones only and misses some. The sample includes 2,500 or so clones, 75% to 85% of them seen just once. The source was tumor tissue, collected after dendritic cell vaccination. The receptor source for this set is a human donor with glioblastoma.

This sequence joins TRBV6-6 and TRBJ2-7; 7 nucleotides align to TRBD2. The CDR3 runs to 12 residues. Germline V gene data show CDR1 as MNHNY and CDR2 as SVGAGI (reference sequence). The V and J ends lost 7 bases and 2 bases, in that order; junction bases with no gene match: 2. The CDR3 DNA is TGTGCCAGCACTAGCGGAACCTACGAGCAGTACTTC. It is translated as CASTSGTYEQYF.

V and J are TRBV2 and TRBJ1-5; TRBD1 matches 8 bases. This CDR3 is 13 amino acids long. Germline V gene sequence: CDR1 SNHLY, CDR2 FYNNEI. V shed 4 bases, J shed 9 bases, and the junction held 5 bases outside the gene matches. CDR3 coding DNA: TGTGCCAGCAGTGGGACAGGGCCTCCGCCCCAGCATTTT. It encodes CASSGTGPPPQHF.

The chain has TRBV6-5 and TRBJ2-1; TRBD2 matches 8 bases. Per the germline V gene, CDR1 is MNHEY and CDR2 is SVGAGI. Trimming took 8 bases from V and 6 from J; bases not matched to a gene: 3. CDR3 size: 12 residues. As DNA, the CDR3 is TGTGCCAGCGGACTAGCCTTCAATGAGCAGTTCTTC. Protein sequence: CASGLAFNEQFF.

The chain combines TRBV6-5 with TRBJ1-1; D call uncertain. The CDR3 is made up of 13 amino acids. V gave up 6 bases and J gave up 4 bases, with 12 bases separating them. Germline lookup yields CDR1 MNHEY and CDR2 SVGAGI. CDR3 amino acids: CASRTFMPTEAFF. Written as DNA, the CDR3 is TGTGCCAGCAGAACATTCATGCCCACTGAAGCTTTCTTT.

This clone was observed a few times. The chain has TRBV5-6 and TRBJ1-2; D uncertain. The V gene lost 2 bases and the J gene lost 9 bases, with 11 bases spanning the gap. This CDR3 spans 12 amino acids. Germline CDR1 and CDR2: SGHDT and YYEEEE. As DNA, the CDR3 is TGTGCCAGCAGCTTTTCTGAGGAGCGCTACACCTTC. Translated: CASSFSEERYTF.

J is TRBJ2-3 and V is TRBV4-2; 7 bases fit TRBD2. The CDR3 spans 17 residues. V lost 3 bases to trimming and J lost 5 bases; unmatched junction nucleotides: 14. CDR1 is LGHNA and CDR2 is YNFKEQ in the germline V gene. CDR3: CASSHETSPTGIDTQYF. The CDR3 coding sequence is TGTGCCAGCAGCCACGAGACTAGCCCTACTGGCATAGATACGCAGTATTTT.

The gene calls are TRBV6-5 and TRBJ1-2, with D perhaps TRBD1 (5 bases). V lost 6 bases and J 4 bases, leaving 15 bases between the germline ends. The CDR3 length is 14 residues. Germline assignment: CDR1 MNHEY and CDR2 SVGAGI. CDR3 amino acids: CASSPRQTLYGYTF. The CDR3 nucleotides read TGTGCCAGCAGCCCGAGACAGACTCTCTATGGCTACACCTTC.

This clone has just a few counts. The chain is built from TRBV5-1 and TRBJ2-2, with D maybe TRBD2 (7 bases). The V gene lost 3 bases and the J gene lost 5 bases, with 17 bases spanning the gap. This CDR3 is 16 amino acids long. CDR1 is SGHRS, CDR2 YFSETQ, per germline. CDR3 protein: CASSWGGGRSTGELFF. CDR3 in DNA: TGCGCCAGCAGCTGGGGGGGCGGTAGATCGACCGGGGAGCTGTTTTTT.

The rearrangement joins TRBV6-4 to TRBJ2-2; D unresolved. V was cut by 2 bases and J by 3 bases, with 7 bases left in between. CDR3 size: 14 residues. Germline assignment: CDR1 MRHNA and CDR2 SNTAGT. The CDR3 loop reads CASSDGSDTGELFF. The CDR3 DNA is TGTGCCAGCAGTGACGGCTCTGACACCGGGGAGCTGTTTTTT.

The rearrangement joins TRBV7-8 to TRBJ2-5, with TRBD2 matching over 11 bases. The J call may be in error: the DNA end matches TRBJ2-7 better. Germline CDR1 is SGHVS and CDR2 is FQNEAQ. CDR3 length equals 18 residues. The CDR3 DNA reads TGTGCCAGCAGCTTTGGGGCCTTAGCGGGAGGGAGGTCCTACGAGCAGTACTTC. Encoded protein: CASSFGALAGGRSYEQYF.

The chain combines TRBV9 with TRBJ2-7; TRBD1 matches at 8 bases. Per the germline V gene, CDR1 is SGDLS and CDR2 is YYNGEE. After removal of 0 bases from V and 3 bases from J, the junction contained 8 bases not matched to a gene. This CDR3 region has 16 residues. The CDR3 sequence is CASSVEVPDRVYEQYF. The CDR3 DNA follows: TGTGCCAGCAGCGTAGAAGTACCGGACAGGGTCTACGAGCAGTACTTC.

This sequence joins TRBV19 and TRBJ2-7; 8 positions agree with TRBD2. The CDR3 extends over 14 amino acids. Germline V lookup: CDR1 LNHDA, CDR2 SQIVND (reference sequence). Unmatched junction bases numbered 3, after V lost 3 bases and J lost 2 bases. The CDR3 sequence is CASSIGGEPYEQYF. In DNA form, the CDR3 reads TGTGCCAGTAGTATCGGGGGGGAACCCTACGAGCAGTACTTC.

The chain couples TRBV11-3 to TRBJ2-1; a possible D gene is TRBD2 (6 bases). Germline CDR1 SGHNT, CDR2 YENEEA. This CDR3 spans 15 amino acids. V was pared by 5 bases and J by 3 bases, with 14 bases between. Here the CDR3 reads CASSKEAGGYNEQFF. The CDR3 region has the DNA TGTGCCAGCAGCAAGGAGGCCGGGGGCTACAATGAGCAGTTCTTC.

This chain links TRBV7-6 with TRBJ2-2, with 9 bases aligning to TRBD1. CDR1 and CDR2 from the germline V gene are SGHVS and FNYEAQ. This CDR3 is 16 amino acids long. With 1 base clipped from V and 4 bases from J, the junction kept 4 bases outside the gene matches. CDR3 nucleotides: TGTGCCAGCAGCTTAGGAGCGGACAGGGGCACCGGGGAGCTGTTTTTT. The encoded protein is CASSLGADRGTGELFF. Full variable domain (rest looked up from reference TRBV7-6 and TRBJ2-2): GAGVSQSPRYKVTKRGQDVALRCDPISGHVSLYWYRQALGQGPEFLTYFNYEAQQDKSGLPNDRFSAERPEGSISTLTIQRTEQRDSAMYRCASSLGADRGTGELFFGEGSRLTVL.

The chain has TRBV25-1 and TRBJ1-2, with 11 bases matching TRBD1. Germline V gene sequence: CDR1 MGHDK, CDR2 SYGVNS. This CDR3 region has 16 residues. V dropped 4 bases and J dropped 4; count of bases not matched to a gene: 8. The DNA for the CDR3 is TGTGCCAGCAGTGGGGGACAGGGGGTTCTTGGCTATGGCTACACCTTC. Residues: CASSGGQGVLGYGYTF.

J is TRBJ2-7 and V is TRBV6-1, with TRBD1 as a possible D gene (6 bases). V was clipped by 7 bases and J by 3 bases, with 13 bases between them. This CDR3 is built from 13 residues. Per the germline V gene, CDR1 is MNHNS and CDR2 is SASEGT. CDR3 residues: CASTNSRGYEQYF. The CDR3 DNA is TGTGCCAGCACCAATAGCAGGGGCTACGAGCAGTACTTC.

The chain links TRBV7-2 to TRBJ2-3; 7 bases are shared with TRBD2. The germline CDR1 and CDR2 sequences are SGHTA and FQGNSA. The CDR3 consists of 16 residues. V gave up 5 bases and J gave up 3 bases; unmatched junction bases: 11. The CDR3 region is CASSLLGPSGTDTQYF. The CDR3 DNA reads TGTGCCAGCAGCCTCCTTGGTCCTAGCGGAACAGATACGCAGTATTTT.

The chain recombines TRBV4-3 with TRBJ2-7; 12 bases are shared with TRBD2. The trim removed 0 bases at V and 2 bases at J, leaving 2 bases unmatched. The germline V gene has CDR1 LGHNA and CDR2 YSLEER. The CDR3 is 16 residues long. This chain's CDR3 is CASSQELAGGPYEQYF. CDR3 DNA: TGCGCCAGCAGCCAAGAACTAGCGGGAGGTCCCTACGAGCAGTACTTC.

The genes are TRBV9 and TRBJ2-2, with 9 bases lining up with TRBD2. The CDR3 totals 18 residues. Germline CDR1 is SGDLS and CDR2 is YYNGEE. Losses at the gene ends were 4 bases for V and 1 base for J; bases not matched to a gene: 11. The CDR3: CASSSRDLLAGNTGELFF. In DNA form, the CDR3 reads TGTGCCAGCAGCAGCCGAGATTTACTAGCGGGGAACACCGGGGAGCTGTTTTTT.

This sequence joins TRBV6-5 and TRBJ1-2; the D gene is possibly TRBD1 (6 bases). Germline-derived CDR1 and CDR2 are MNHEY and SVGAGI. V shed 4 bases and J shed 4 bases, with 10 bases lying between them. There are 13 residues in the CDR3. The CDR3 loop is CASSFPDSYGYTF. The CDR3 coding sequence is TGTGCCAGCAGTTTTCCGGACAGCTATGGCTACACCTTC.

The rearrangement joins TRBV19 to TRBJ1-5; 8 bases match TRBD1. Trimming took 3 bases from V and 0 from J; bases not matched to a gene: 7. The CDR3 covers 17 residues. The V gene's germline CDR1 is LNHDA and CDR2 SQIVND (reference sequence). The CDR3 reads CASSINRGGVSNQPQHF. The CDR3 coding sequence is TGTGCCAGTAGTATTAACAGGGGGGGAGTTAGCAATCAGCCCCAGCATTTT.

The V and J genes are TRBV30 and TRBJ1-1; 11 bases line up with TRBD1. This CDR3 comprises 13 residues. With V trimmed by 4 bases and J by 5 bases, 3 bases remained unmatched. Germline V gene sequence: CDR1 GTSNPN, CDR2 SVGIG (reference sequence). The CDR3 bases are TGTGCCTGGACGGGGGACAGGGGGACTGAAGCTTTCTTT. It encodes CAWTGDRGTEAFF.

The chain uses TRBV20-1 and TRBJ2-5; unclear D gene. Germline CDR1 and CDR2: DFQATT and SNEGSKA (reference sequence). There are 11 residues in the CDR3. Trimming stripped 1 base from V and 5 bases from J, with 5 bases between. In DNA form, the CDR3 reads TGCAGTGCTAGAGGGCCGGAGACCCAGTACTTC. The encoded protein is CSARGPETQYF.

This chain links TRBV25-1 with TRBJ2-1; 15 bases line up with TRBD2. The CDR3 contains 13 residues. Germline CDR1 and CDR2: MGHDK and SYGVNS. V shed 4 bases and J 14 bases; nucleotides not matched to a gene: 3. The DNA of the CDR3 is TGTGCCAGCAGTGGGACTAGCGGGGGGGCGGAGTTCTTC. It specifies CASSGTSGGAEFF.

The chain couples TRBV11-2 to TRBJ2-5; 10 nucleotides agree with TRBD2. The CDR3 consists of 15 residues. Germline values: CDR1 SGHAT, CDR2 FQNNGV. V was pared by 2 bases and J by 5 bases, with 5 bases of the junction left unmatched. In nucleotides, the CDR3 is TGTGCCAGCAGCTTACAGCGGGGGGGGCACGAGACCCAGTACTTC. It encodes CASSLQRGGHETQYF.

The chain joins TRBV11-2 to TRBJ2-5; 10 bases align to TRBD1. Looked up from germline, CDR1 is SGHAT and CDR2 is FQNNGV. With V trimmed by 6 bases and J by 5 bases, 9 bases remained unmatched. The CDR3 is 15 amino acids. CDR3 nucleotide sequence: TGTGCCAGCAGAGATACCGGGACAGGGGAGGAGACCCAGTACTTC. Protein: CASRDTGTGEETQYF. The variable domain in full, completed from reference TRBV11-2 and TRBJ2-5, reads EAGVAQSPRYKIIEKRQSVAFWCNPISGHATLYWYQQILGQGPKLLIQFQNNGVVDDSQLPKDRFSAERLKGVDSTLKIQPAKLEDSAVYLCASRDTGTGEETQYFGPGTRLLVL.

The chain carries TRBV19 and TRBJ1-5; no reliable D call. V was trimmed by 9 bases and J by 2 bases, leaving 17 bases between them. The CDR3 has 15 amino acids. Germline loops: CDR1 LNHDA, CDR2 SQIVND (reference sequence). The DNA of the CDR3 is TGTGCCAGCAACTCGCGAGGGCGCGGCAATCAGCCCCAGCATTTT. The encoded protein is CASNSRGRGNQPQHF.